The text below deals with one T cell receptor beta chain. This entry belongs to a study of identical twins. Template switching added a universal primer binding site, and final cDNA carried unique molecular identifiers. TCRdb re-called the 5' RACE reads through MiXCR, storing one row per CDR3 protein. This table holds 430,000 or so distinct CDR3 sequences, approximately 24% found once. Trimming took 0 bases from V and 5 from J; bases not matched to a gene: 6. Germline assignment: CDR1 LGHNA and CDR2 YNFKEQ. This CDR3 has 15 amino acids. These data also featured in a second study, about T cells expressing NK-cell markers. That paper adds: TCR beta repertoires came from sorted CD3+CD56+NKG2C+, CD3+CD56+NKG2C- and CD3+CD56-NKG2C+ T cells. Several donors' CD3+CD56-NKG2C+ cells were dominated by the same clonotypes. Expanded NKG2C+ T cell clones had unclear HCMV specificity.

Sequenced sample: CD4+ T cells sorted from blood. This chain uses TRBV4-2 with TRBJ2-5; 7 bases map to TRBD2. The clonotype originates from a young woman in good health. This CDR3 reads CASSQDGTTRETQYF. The DNA of the CDR3 is TGTGCCAGCAGCCAAGATGGGACTACCAGGGAGACCCAGTACTTC.